This T cell receptor beta chain derives from a study of blood T cell repertoires in COVID-19. For the study at large: Sites in the United States, Italy and Spain provided acute and convalescent COVID-19 samples. Sample material is recorded as cDNA or gDNA derived from T cells, B-cell-depleted T cells, or PBMCs.

The CDR3 is 13 amino acids. Germline V gene sequence: CDR1 SGHDT, CDR2 YYEEEE. Between the trimmed V and J ends, which lost 3 bases and 5 bases, there was a span of 9 bases. Per the original data handling: Amplification of reference gene primers provided the estimated nucleated cell counts. Method: immunoSEQ multiplex PCR; TCRdb's copy keeps in-frame clones and lacks some. Clone size and the V and J calls come from that table; the DNA yielded D and trimming. The sample yields some 210,000 clones, about 93% seen once. Followed longitudinally, the Seattle patients had been enrolled during active infection.

The sample consisted of peripheral blood. This clonotype was sampled from a man in his fifties or sixties with COVID-19, enrolled during active disease. The V gene is TRBV5-6, the J gene TRBJ1-5; a weak D match, TRBD1 (5 bases). CDR3 DNA sequence: TGTGCCAGCAGCTACTGGGGGGATCAGCCCCAGCATTTT. Translated: CASSYWGDQPQHF.